In its sample, the clone carrying this TCR beta chain is medium-sized. Trimming shortened V by 0 bases and J by 5 bases, and 14 bases separated the two germline ends. Germline-derived CDR1 and CDR2 are SEHNR and FQNEAQ (reference sequence). This CDR3 region has 15 residues. TCRdb itself ran the RT-PCR reads through MiXCR, one entry per CDR3 protein. This sample has 750 to 950 distinct CDR3 sequences, with roughly 0.44% found just once. This entry belongs to a study of patients and donors after allogeneic stem cell transplantation. Sequencing was done on a sample of blood, either unsorted or a sorted T cell fraction (not recorded which). This sequence joins TRBV7-9 and TRBJ2-7; weak D call: TRBD2 (6 bases). The TCR originated in a human donor who was either an allogeneic HSCT recipient or a stem cell or donor lymphocyte infusion donor (not recorded which). It is not recorded whose cells these are; they may come from a transplant donor. CDR3 in amino acids: CASSLAGGGKNEQYF. For the CDR3, the DNA is TGTGCCAGCAGCTTAGCGGGGGGAGGTAAGAACGAGCAGTACTTC. The complete variable domain, with remaining parts taken from reference TRBV7-9 and TRBJ2-7, reads DTGVSQNPRHKITKRGQNVTFRCDPISEHNRLYWYRQTLGQGPEFLTYFQNEAQLEKSRLLSDRFSAERPKGSFSTLEIQRTEQGDSAMYLCASSLAGGGKNEQYFGPGTRLTVT.